A single sample gave rise to the 20 T cell receptor beta chains below, sequenced in a study of regulatory T cells in long-lasting Graves disease. The time point is: newly diagnosed GD, antithyroid drugs for less than 3 months. From RNA extracted from PBMCs, the TCR library was made. Investigators prepared the TCR beta libraries by applying iRepertoire HTBI primers and Arm-PCR of CDR3 regions. TCRdb ran MiXCR on the multiplex PCR reads and lists one entry per CDR3 protein. The top ten hold approximately 22% of the sample, which has approximately 400,000 distinct CDR3 sequences, less than 20% seen once. Source: peripheral blood mononuclear cells (PBMCs), taken at new diagnosis, from a patient treated with antithyroid drugs. The receptor source for this set is a female donor with Graves disease.

This clonotype was counted a few times. The chain is built from TRBV27 and TRBJ1-2; D may be TRBD1 (5 bases). The CDR3 is made up of 12 amino acids. Between the trimmed V and J ends, which lost 6 bases and 6 bases, there was a span of 11 bases. Germline V gene data show CDR1 as MNHEY and CDR2 as SMNVEV (reference sequence). This CDR3 is CASSDSMDGYTF. CDR3 DNA sequence: TGTGCCAGCAGCGACAGTATGGATGGCTACACCTTC.

The chain combines TRBV3-1 with TRBJ2-2, with D tentatively TRBD1 (5 bases). Trimming shortened V by 3 bases and J by 5 bases, and 19 bases separated the two germline ends. The CDR3 length is 17 residues. Germline V gene data show CDR1 as LGHDT and CDR2 as YNNKEL (reference sequence). The CDR3 DNA reads TGTGCCAGCAGCCACCAAGGAATGAGACAGCCGACCGGGGAGCTGTTTTTT. Its translation: CASSHQGMRQPTGELFF.

This clonotype occurred many times. The chain links TRBV11-2 to TRBJ2-7; D is perhaps TRBD1 or TRBD2 (5 bases each). The germline V gene encodes CDR1 SGHAT and CDR2 FQNNGV. Trimming left V 2 bases short and J 9 bases short, with 32 bases between. The CDR3 sequence is 19 residues long. The CDR3: CASSLMSSSGAGRPEGQYF. The CDR3 DNA is TGTGCCAGCAGCTTAATGTCGTCCTCCGGGGCGGGCAGGCCAGAGGGGCAGTACTTC.

V usage is TRBV19 and J usage is TRBJ1-1; the D is unclear. With 7 bases removed from V and 2 bases from J, the gap between germline ends came to 8 bases. The germline CDR1 and CDR2 sequences are LNHDA and SQIVND (reference sequence). This CDR3 has 12 amino acids. CDR3 nucleotides: TGTGCCAGTAATTACGGAAACACTGAAGCTTTCTTT. Encoded protein: CASNYGNTEAFF.

In this sample, this clonotype turned up a few times. Given a much more abundant clone one base away, this may be a read error. The V gene is TRBV15, the J gene TRBJ1-5, with 8 bases that match TRBD1. V shed 5 bases and J 5 bases; nucleotides not matched to a gene: 5. Per germline, CDR1 LNHNV and CDR2 YYDKDF (reference sequence). The CDR3 spans 14 residues. The CDR3: CATSRTGTDQPQHF. CDR3 nucleotide sequence: TGTGCCACCAGCCGGACAGGGACGGATCAGCCCCAGCATTTT.

In its sample, this clonotype was seen many times. The chain carries TRBV5-4 and TRBJ2-1; 8 nucleotides agree with TRBD1. The V segment lost 4 bases and the J segment 9 bases; nucleotides outside the gene matches: 18. The CDR3 consists of 17 residues. Looked up from germline, CDR1 is SGHNT and CDR2 is YYREEE (reference sequence). The CDR3: CASSGGTGPSRVGEQFF. The CDR3 DNA follows: TGTGCCAGCAGCGGAGGGACAGGCCCCTCTCGAGTGGGTGAGCAGTTCTTC.

This clonotype has at least ten counts. This chain uses TRBV20-1 with TRBJ1-1, with D possibly being TRBD1 (6 bases). The CDR3 consists of 13 residues. The V and J ends lost 7 bases and 0 bases respectively, with 12 bases between them. Germline V gene sequence: CDR1 DFQATT, CDR2 SNEGSKA (reference sequence). CDR3 sequence: CSGGGRVNTEAFF. The CDR3, as DNA: TGCAGTGGGGGGGGCAGGGTGAACACTGAAGCTTTCTTT.

This clonotype has at least ten counts. The chain couples TRBV7-9 to TRBJ2-1; D ambiguous. This CDR3 is built from 16 residues. The germline V gene encodes CDR1 SEHNR and CDR2 FQNEAQ (reference sequence). The V end was cut by 1 base, the J end by 1 base, with 11 bases between. The CDR3, as DNA: TGTGCCAGCAGCTTAGATAGTACGAATTCCTACAATGAGCAGTTCTTC. Translating it yields CASSLDSTNSYNEQFF.

A few counts support this clonotype. The rearrangement joins TRBV11-1 to TRBJ2-7, with 7 bases that match TRBD1. The germline gives CDR1 SGHAT, CDR2 FQDESV (reference sequence). CDR3 size: 16 residues. V was clipped by 2 bases and J by 0 bases; unmatched bases: 7. The CDR3 spells CASSLLQGGLSYEQYF. CDR3 bases: TGTGCCAGCAGCTTATTACAAGGGGGCCTCTCCTACGAGCAGTACTTC.

This clonotype appeared many times. V gene TRBV5-1 combines with J gene TRBJ2-5, with D possibly TRBD1 on 5 matching bases. The germline gives CDR1 SGHRS, CDR2 YFSETQ. The CDR3 runs 15 residues. V lost 4 bases and J 3 bases, leaving 16 bases between the germline ends. The CDR3 nucleotides are TGCGCCAGCAGCCCAGGGTCCCAAGGGGAAGAGACCCAGTACTTC. Protein product: CASSPGSQGEETQYF.

The chain combines TRBV12-3 or TRBV12-4 with TRBJ2-7; 10 nucleotides match TRBD2. This CDR3 spans 15 amino acids. The V gene end was trimmed by 3 bases and the J gene end by 4 bases; junction bases not matched to a gene: 6. CDR3 DNA: TGTGCCAGCAGTTTCGGACTAGCGGACCATTACGAGCAGTACTTC. Translating gives CASSFGLADHYEQYF.

This clonotype was seen repeatedly, ten times or more. This chain connects TRBV10-3 to TRBJ2-7, with 9 bases aligning to TRBD1. The trim removed 3 bases at V and 3 bases at J, leaving 3 bases unmatched. This CDR3 comprises 14 residues. Germline CDR1 and CDR2: ENHRY and SYGVKD. This CDR3 is CAISEPDRGYEQYF. As DNA, the CDR3 is TGTGCCATCAGTGAACCGGACAGGGGCTACGAGCAGTACTTC.

In the case of this clonotype: A far larger clone is one base from this, pointing to a likely read error. No conserved phenylalanine or tryptophan is present at the end of the CDR3, so a read error is the likely explanation. This CDR3 reads CASSYGLAKETQYL. The CDR3 DNA reads TGTGCCAGCAGTTACGGCCTAGCAAAAGAGACCCAGTACCTC. V gene TRBV12-3 or TRBV12-4 combines with J gene TRBJ2-5, with a tentative D call TRBD2 (5 bases). V shed 4 bases and J shed 3 bases, with 12 bases lying between them. The CDR3 runs to 14 residues.

This clonotype was seen more than once but under ten times. The chain carries TRBV7-9 and TRBJ2-1; D perhaps matches TRBD2 (5 bases). Trimming pared 2 bases from V and 3 bases from J, leaving 11 bases between. The CDR3 runs 15 residues. The germline V gene has CDR1 SEHNR and CDR2 FQNEAQ (reference sequence). CDR3 residues: CASSLITSYYNEQFF. The CDR3 DNA sequence: TGTGCCAGCAGCTTAATTACTAGTTACTACAATGAGCAGTTCTTC.

This clonotype was recorded at least ten times. V is TRBV24-1 and J is TRBJ1-1; unclear D gene. Per germline, CDR1 KGHDR and CDR2 SFDVKD. This CDR3 contains 15 residues. V was shortened by 4 bases and J by 1 base, with 12 bases between the two germline ends. CDR3 protein: CATSDPRVGNTEAFF. Written as DNA, the CDR3 is TGTGCCACCAGTGACCCCCGGGTAGGGAACACTGAAGCTTTCTTT.

This clonotype was counted ten times or more. This rearrangement joins TRBV28 to TRBJ2-7; TRBD1 aligns across 7 bases. This CDR3 contains 16 residues. Germline CDR1 is MDHEN and CDR2 is SYDVKM. The V segment lost 4 bases and the J segment 7 bases; nucleotides outside the gene matches: 16. The DNA of the CDR3 is TGTGCCAGCAGTTCGACAGGGTGGGGCCTAATTTTAGAGCAGTACTTC. Encoded protein: CASSSTGWGLILEQYF.

Details on this clonotype: A read error is possible here, since a much larger clone lies one base away. The chain couples TRBV6-1 to TRBJ1-4; 11 positions agree with TRBD1. From germline, CDR1 is MNHNS and CDR2 SASEGT. The CDR3 contains 14 residues. This chain's CDR3 is CTSTVGTGGEKLFF. CDR3 nucleotide sequence: TGTACCAGCACCGTCGGGACAGGGGGGGAAAAACTGTTTTTT.

The chain couples TRBV15 to TRBJ1-1; 7 positions agree with TRBD1. The CDR3 extends over 16 amino acids. Germline V gene sequence: CDR1 LNHNV, CDR2 YYDKDF (reference sequence). After removal of 1 base from V and 1 base from J, the junction contained 6 bases not matched to a gene. The CDR3 coding sequence is TGTGCCACCAGCAGAGGTTCCGGGACAGCGAACACTGAAGCTTTCTTT. Protein sequence: CATSRGSGTANTEAFF. Supplemented by reference TRBV15 and TRBJ1-1, the full variable domain reads DAMVIQNPRYQVTQFGKPVTLSCSQTLNHNVMYWYQQKSSQAPKLLFHYYDKDFNNEADTPDNFQSRRPNTSFCFLDIRSPGLGDTAMYLCATSRGSGTANTEAFFGQGTRLTVV.

Many counts were recorded for this clonotype. The rearrangement joins TRBV12-3 or TRBV12-4 to TRBJ1-5, with 8 bases identical to TRBD1. This CDR3 is 14 amino acids long. Trimming took 7 bases from V and 7 from J; bases not matched to a gene: 9. The DNA for the CDR3 is TGTGCCAGCACCTTACTACAGGGGGACCAGCCCCAGCATTTT. This codes for CASTLLQGDQPQHF.

This clonotype was observed at least ten times. The V gene is TRBV10-3, the J gene TRBJ2-2; D is uncertain. V was trimmed by 3 bases and J by 5 bases, leaving 4 bases between them. This CDR3 is built from 12 residues. Per the germline V gene, CDR1 is ENHRY and CDR2 is SYGVKD. The CDR3 bases are TGTGCCATCAGTGACGGAACCGGGGAGCTGTTTTTT. Translating gives CAISDGTGELFF.